This paragraph reports one T cell receptor (beta chain). Its cognate antigen is unknown. This specimen belongs to a study of graft-versus-host responses after intestinal transplantation. Overall study: Isolated intestinal, liver-intestinal, or multivisceral transplants had been given to the recipients. For two to three years after anti-thymocyte globulin induction, all recipients took tacrolimus and steroids. Study-wide points: GvH clones turned up in recipient marrow; some had shown up first in ileum or blood. Across patients carrying graft-donor T cell macrochimerism, allografts held high graft-versus-host to host-versus-graft clonal ratios.

Using immunoSEQ multiplex PCR, the repertoire was profiled, and TCRdb retains in-frame clones only, with some absent. The data contain fewer than 95,000 clones, about 93% of them singletons. V was clipped by 0 bases and J by 4 bases, with 11 bases between them. Per the germline V gene, CDR1 is SGHDT and CDR2 is YYEEEE. The CDR3 totals 15 residues. This sequence originates from a human donor who received an intestinal transplant. The sequenced sample was unstimulated CD8+ T cells sorted from spleen or lymph node cells, obtained before intestinal transplant. The J gene is TRBJ2-1, the V gene TRBV5-6; D might be TRBD2 (6 bases). The CDR3 nucleotides are TGTGCCAGCAGCTTGGGGGGGACTCAATACAATGAGCAGTTCTTC. This encodes CASSLGGTQYNEQFF. Full variable domain (outside the CDR3, taken from reference TRBV5-6 and TRBJ2-1): DAGVTQSPTHLIKTRGQQVTLRCSPKSGHDTVSWYQQALGQGPQFIFQYYEEEERQRGNFPDRFSGHQFPNYSSELNVNALLLGDSALYLCASSLGGTQYNEQFFGPGTRLTVL.